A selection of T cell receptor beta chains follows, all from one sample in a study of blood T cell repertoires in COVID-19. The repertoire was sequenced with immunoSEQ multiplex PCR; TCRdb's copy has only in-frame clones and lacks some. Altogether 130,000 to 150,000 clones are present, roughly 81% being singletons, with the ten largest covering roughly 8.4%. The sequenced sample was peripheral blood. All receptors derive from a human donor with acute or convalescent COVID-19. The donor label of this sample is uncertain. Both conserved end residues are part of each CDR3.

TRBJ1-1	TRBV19	CASSIGRDGGTEAFF
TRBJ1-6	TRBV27	CASSFGDRLGYNSPLHF
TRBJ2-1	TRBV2	CASSVRGGAYNEQFF
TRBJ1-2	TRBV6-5	CASSPPSLGGYTF
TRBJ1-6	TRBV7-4	CASSLVPVSPYNSPLHF
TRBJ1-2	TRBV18	CASSLSGQGDYGYTF
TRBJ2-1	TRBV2	CASSAPGRGRYNEQFF
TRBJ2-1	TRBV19	CASSIASGGRDEQFF
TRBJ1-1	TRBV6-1	CASSEVQGATEAFF
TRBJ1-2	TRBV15	CATSSGTASGGYTF
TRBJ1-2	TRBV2	CASSETGGKYYGYTF
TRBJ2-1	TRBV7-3	CASSSFLGASEQFF
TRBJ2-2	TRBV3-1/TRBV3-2	CASSRGQRNTGELFF
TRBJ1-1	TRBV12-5	CASGLNTEAFF
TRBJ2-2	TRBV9	CASSVVSGTGELFF
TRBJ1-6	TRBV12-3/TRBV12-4	CASSHGSNSPLHF
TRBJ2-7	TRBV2	CASNGQGNYEQYF
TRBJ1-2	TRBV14	CASSPAGPYGYTF
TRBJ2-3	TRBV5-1	CASSPGTGTSTDTQYF
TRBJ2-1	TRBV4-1	CASSQGLAGGNEQFF
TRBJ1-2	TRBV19	CASSGTASYGYTF
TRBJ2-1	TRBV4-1	CASSQAGTGGWGEQFF
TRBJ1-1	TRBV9	CASSVGGRNTEAFF
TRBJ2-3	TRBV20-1	CSASRGSGGVTDTQYF
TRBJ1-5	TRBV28	CASSFSGSSPRVDQPQHF
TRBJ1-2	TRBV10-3	CASTTGTGVEGYTF
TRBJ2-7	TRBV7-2	CASSLGGQERTYEQYF
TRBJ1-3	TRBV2	CASRKDRARGNTIYF
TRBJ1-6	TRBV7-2	CASSLRVGDSPLHF
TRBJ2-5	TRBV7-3	CASSPTSQETQYF
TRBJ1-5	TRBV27	CASAAVGTGFNQPQHF
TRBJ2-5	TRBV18	CASSPESETQYF
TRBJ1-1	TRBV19	CASSYQGGTEAFF
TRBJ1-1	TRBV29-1	CSVPGQNVMNTEAFF
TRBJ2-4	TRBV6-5	CASWGGTKNIQYF
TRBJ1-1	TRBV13	CASRLLGPEAFF
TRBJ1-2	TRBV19	CASSGRGQGYGYTF